Listed below are T cell receptor beta chains from one sample, sequenced in a study of T cell changes during pregnancy in multiple sclerosis. Profiling relied on immunoSEQ multiplex PCR, and the TCRdb table lists in-frame clones only, not all of them. Here the sample spans about 50,000 clones, roughly nine tenths being singletons. Sequencing was performed on CD4+ T cells from peripheral blood mononuclear cells, taken before pregnancy. The receptor source for this set is a female donor with multiple sclerosis, enrolled in a pregnancy study. Both conserved end residues are part of each CDR3.

cdr3_aa,v_call
CASSPTGALNTEAFF,TRBV4-2
CASSALAGGRTGELFF,TRBV6-4
CASSYEGVTGNTIYF,TRBV6-6
CASSQLQGVGTDTQYF,TRBV4-2
CAWTPTANTEAFF,TRBV30
CASSLGPSYGYTF,TRBV5-5
CASSSQGWGTGELFF,TRBV5-1
CASSAGYNQPQHF,TRBV10-1
CSARTGRDTEAFF,TRBV29-1
CASSILQGYEQYF,TRBV7-2
CASSLSGQDQYF,TRBV7-6
CASSLSGNEQFF,TRBV5-1
CASSRPRGAGGITEAFF,TRBV19
CASSSTQRGPTDTQYF,TRBV7-9
CASGQGGTDTQYF,TRBV28
CASSRSGNEQFF,TRBV11-1
CAWSTGGSLKGYTF,TRBV30
CSAGRGTEAFF,TRBV20-1
CASSQLASTDTQYF,TRBV19
CASSPPLRGQKNTGELFF,TRBV18
CATSRVALGRGEEQYF,TRBV15
CASGWTKAGDETQYF,TRBV4-1
CASSLPGKAFF,TRBV28
CASSGGVTANYGYTF,TRBV6-6
CASSTRSGSGELFF,TRBV9
CASSPTEQGFLYEQYF,TRBV14
CASSLAVGGTYGYTF,TRBV7-2
CAWSTRGYQPQHF,TRBV30
CASSSVSPPYEQYF,TRBV19
CASSQEGLAGGSYEQYF,TRBV4-3
CASSKTSARGGTQYF,TRBV2
CASSPYRGTVYNEQFF,TRBV7-9
CASSLEGVTDTQYF,TRBV7-2
CASSSGLAGALGELFF,TRBV7-3
CASCNAGDEQFF,TRBV11-3
CASSRGGSNYGYTF,TRBV5-8
CASSPYRVVQPQHF,TRBV27
CASSFTSGNPTGELFF,TRBV7-9
CASSWGDATNEKLFF,TRBV5-1
CASSVQNTGELFF,TRBV19
CASSRLTDRVNQPQHF,TRBV19
CSASLRGELFF,TRBV20-1
CASSLQGLAGTTGELFF,TRBV7-6
CASSSGRTTTNEKLFF,TRBV5-1
CAWSVQGETQYF,TRBV30
CASTVKTGGGNQPQHF,TRBV2
CASRGSGRGDNEQFF,TRBV10-2
CASSSGPPGIDEQYF,TRBV27
CAWSVMGSNSPLHF,TRBV30
CASSLQGGPDTQYF,TRBV7-9
CASSLVLAGGGEQYF,TRBV5-1
CASRSERGRQGDTQYF,TRBV27
CASSPLAGRRDTQYF,TRBV4-1
CASSWVGRGDWEQYF,TRBV27